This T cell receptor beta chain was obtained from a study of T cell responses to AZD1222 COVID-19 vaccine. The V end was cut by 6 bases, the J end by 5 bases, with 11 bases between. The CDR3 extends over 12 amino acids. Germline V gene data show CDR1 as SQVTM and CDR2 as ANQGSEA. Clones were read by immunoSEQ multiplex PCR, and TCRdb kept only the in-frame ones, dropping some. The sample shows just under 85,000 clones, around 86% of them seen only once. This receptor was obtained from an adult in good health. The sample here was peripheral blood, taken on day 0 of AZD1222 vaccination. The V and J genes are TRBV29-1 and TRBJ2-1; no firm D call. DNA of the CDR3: TGCAGCGTGGACCGGCCCGACAATGAGCAGTTCTTC. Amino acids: CSVDRPDNEQFF.